This TCR beta chain was recovered during a study of T cells in Graves' hyperthyroidism and ophthalmopathy. Regarding the study as a whole: Ophthalmopathy was separated from stable hyperthyroidism by a 13 V-J model.

The CDR3 regions of TCR beta were amplified from RNA transcripts. A first-round RT-PCR of the TCR CDR3 used the HTBI primer set. TCRdb re-called the multiplex PCR reads through MiXCR, storing one row per CDR3 protein. The data contain about 840,000 distinct CDR3 sequences, roughly 40% of them seen just once; the ten biggest clones take up more than 7%. In regard to this clonotype: Its specificity is unknown.

The sample taken for sequencing was blood. The TCR comes from a man younger than 30 with Graves' hyperthyroidism.

The CDR3 reads CASRPGQGLGEAFF. The CDR3 coding sequence is TGTGCCAGTCGTCCGGGACAGGGGTTGGGTGAAGCTTTCTTT. The chain links TRBV19 to TRBJ1-1; TRBD1 agrees at 10 bases. V dropped 8 bases and J dropped 7; count of bases not matched to a gene: 10. The CDR3 length is 14 residues. Looked up from germline, CDR1 is LNHDA and CDR2 is SQIVND (reference sequence).